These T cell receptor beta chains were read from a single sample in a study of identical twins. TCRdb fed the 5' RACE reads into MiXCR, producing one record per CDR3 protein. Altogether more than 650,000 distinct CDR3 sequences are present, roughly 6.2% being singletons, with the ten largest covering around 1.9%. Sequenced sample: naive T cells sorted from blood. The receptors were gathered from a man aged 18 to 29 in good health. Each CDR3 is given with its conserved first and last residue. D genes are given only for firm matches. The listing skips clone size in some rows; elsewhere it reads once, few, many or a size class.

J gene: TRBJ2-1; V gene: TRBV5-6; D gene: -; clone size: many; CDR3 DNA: TGTGCCAGCAGCTTCGATGTGGCCCGGGCCAATGAGCAGTTCTTC; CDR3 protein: CASSFDVARANEQFF
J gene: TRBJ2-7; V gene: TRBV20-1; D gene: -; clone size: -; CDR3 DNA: TGCAGTGCTAGAACGGGACGGGCCGGGAACTACGAGCAGTACTTC; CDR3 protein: CSARTGRAGNYEQYF
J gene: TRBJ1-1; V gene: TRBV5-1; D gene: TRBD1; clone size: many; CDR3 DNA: TGCGCCAGCAGCTCAGACCGGGACAGGGTCTTAGCAACTGAAGCTTTCTTT; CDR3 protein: CASSSDRDRVLATEAFF
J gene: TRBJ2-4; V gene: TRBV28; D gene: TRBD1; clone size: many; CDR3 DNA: TGTGCCAGCAGCGTAGCCGGGACAGGGGTAACCAAAAACATTCAGTACTTC; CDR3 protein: CASSVAGTGVTKNIQYF
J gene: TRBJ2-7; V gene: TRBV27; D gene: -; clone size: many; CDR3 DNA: TGTGCCAGCAGTTCAGGAATACCCTACGAGCAGTACTTC; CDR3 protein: CASSSGIPYEQYF
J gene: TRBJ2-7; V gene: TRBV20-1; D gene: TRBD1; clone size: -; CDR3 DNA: TGCAGTGCTAGAGACACAGGGGGCGCGGTCCACGAGCAGTACTTC; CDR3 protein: CSARDTGGAVHEQYF
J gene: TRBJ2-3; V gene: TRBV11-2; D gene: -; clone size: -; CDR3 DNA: TGTGCCAGCAGCACCCGTTCGACAGGCACAGATACGCAGTATTTT; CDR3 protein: CASSTRSTGTDTQYF
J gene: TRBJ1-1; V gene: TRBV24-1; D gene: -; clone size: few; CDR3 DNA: TGTGCCACCGGGGGGGTGAACACTGAAGCTTTCTTT; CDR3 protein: CATGGVNTEAFF
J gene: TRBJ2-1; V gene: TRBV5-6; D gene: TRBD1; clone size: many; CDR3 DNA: TGTGCCTCCCAGGGGGAGAGTATCTACAATGAGCAGTTCTTC; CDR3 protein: CASQGESIYNEQFF
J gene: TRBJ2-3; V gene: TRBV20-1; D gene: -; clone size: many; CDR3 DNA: TGCAGTGGGGCAGGGGTAGCAGATACGCAGTATTTT; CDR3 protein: CSGAGVADTQYF
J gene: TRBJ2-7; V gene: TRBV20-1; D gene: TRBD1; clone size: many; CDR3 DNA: TGCAGTGCTAGTTCAGGGACAGGGATCTACGAGCAGTACTTC; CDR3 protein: CSASSGTGIYEQYF
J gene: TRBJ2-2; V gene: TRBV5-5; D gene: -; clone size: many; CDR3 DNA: TGTGCCAGCAGCTTCTCGAGGGCGTCAAACACCGGGGAGCTGTTTTTT; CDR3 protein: CASSFSRASNTGELFF
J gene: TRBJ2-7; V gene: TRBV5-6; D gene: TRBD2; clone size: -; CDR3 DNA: TGTGCCAGCAGCTCTAGGAGCGGGACCTACGAGCAGTACTTC; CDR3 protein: CASSSRSGTYEQYF
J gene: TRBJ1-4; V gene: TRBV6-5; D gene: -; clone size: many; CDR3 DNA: TGTGCCAGCAGTAACGGTGAAAAACTGTTTTTT; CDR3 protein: CASSNGEKLFF
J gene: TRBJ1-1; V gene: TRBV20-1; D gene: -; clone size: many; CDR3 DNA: TGCAGTGCGGACGAGTTTGCGGCAGGGCGGGGCACTGAAGCTTTCTTT; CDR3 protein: CSADEFAAGRGTEAFF
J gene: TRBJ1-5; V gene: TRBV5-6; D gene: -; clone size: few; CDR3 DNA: TGTGCCAGCAGCTTGGGCGGGTATCGACAGCCCCAGCATTTT; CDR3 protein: CASSLGGYRQPQHF
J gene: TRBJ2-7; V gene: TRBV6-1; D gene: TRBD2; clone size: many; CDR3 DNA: TGTGCCACCAAAAACCGGGCTAGCGGGTCCTCCGAGCAGTACTTC; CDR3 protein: CATKNRASGSSEQYF
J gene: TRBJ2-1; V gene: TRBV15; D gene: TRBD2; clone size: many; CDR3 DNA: TGTGCCACCAGCAGAGATCTCAGCGGGACGTACAATGAGCAGTTCTTC; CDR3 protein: CATSRDLSGTYNEQFF
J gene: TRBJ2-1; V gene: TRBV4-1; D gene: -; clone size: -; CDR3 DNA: TGCGCCAGCAGCCAAGGCCCCGGCCCTTACAATGAGCAGTTCTTC; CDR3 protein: CASSQGPGPYNEQFF
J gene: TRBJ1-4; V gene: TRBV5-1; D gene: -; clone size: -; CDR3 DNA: TGCGCCAGCAGCTTGGACGGTAATGAAAAACTGTTTTTT; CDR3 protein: CASSLDGNEKLFF
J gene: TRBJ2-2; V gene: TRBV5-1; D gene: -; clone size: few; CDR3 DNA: TGCGGAGGCGGCCCCGACCACACCGGGGAGCTGTTTTTT; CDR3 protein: CGGGPDHTGELFF
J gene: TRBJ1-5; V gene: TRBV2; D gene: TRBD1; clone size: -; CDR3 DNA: TGTGCCAGCAGGGAGACAGGGGCGAATCAGCCCCAGCATTTT; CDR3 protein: CASRETGANQPQHF
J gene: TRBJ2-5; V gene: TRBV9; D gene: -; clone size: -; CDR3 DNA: TGTGCCAGCAGCGGCGGACACCTCCAAGAGACCCAGTACTTC; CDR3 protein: CASSGGHLQETQYF
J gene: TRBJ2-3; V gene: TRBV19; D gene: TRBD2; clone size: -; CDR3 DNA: TGTGCCAGTAGTATACTAGCGGGAGGTGCAACAGATACGCAGTATTTT; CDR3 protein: CASSILAGGATDTQYF
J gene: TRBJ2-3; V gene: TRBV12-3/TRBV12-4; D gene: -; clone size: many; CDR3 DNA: TGTGCCAGCAGCACCCGAGCTCGAGGGGGCACAGATACGCAGTATTTT; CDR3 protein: CASSTRARGGTDTQYF
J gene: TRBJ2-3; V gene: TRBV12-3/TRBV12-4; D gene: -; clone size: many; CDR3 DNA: TGTGCCAGCAGTTTTAGGATTAGCACAGATACGCAGTATTTT; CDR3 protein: CASSFRISTDTQYF
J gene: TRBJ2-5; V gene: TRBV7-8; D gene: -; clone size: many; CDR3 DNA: TGTGCCAGCAGCTTAGCACATTCTTCGGAGACCCAGTACTTC; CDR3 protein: CASSLAHSSETQYF
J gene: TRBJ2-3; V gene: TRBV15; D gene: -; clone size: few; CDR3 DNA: TGTGCCACCAGCTGGAGCGGTCTAAGCACAGATACGCAGTATTTT; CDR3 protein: CATSWSGLSTDTQYF
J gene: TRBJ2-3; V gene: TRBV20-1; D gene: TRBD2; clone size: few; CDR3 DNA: TGCAGTGCTAGGGGCCCCAGGGGACTAGCGGGAGGAGATACGCAGTATTTT; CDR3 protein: CSARGPRGLAGGDTQYF
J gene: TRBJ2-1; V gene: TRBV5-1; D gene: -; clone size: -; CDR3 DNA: TGCGCCAGCAGCCCTCCTAGCGATGCCTACAATGAGCAGTTCTTC; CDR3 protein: CASSPPSDAYNEQFF
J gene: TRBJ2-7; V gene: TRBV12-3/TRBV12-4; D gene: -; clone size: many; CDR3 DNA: TGTGCCAGCGGTACCCGGGGTCGTTACGAGCAGTACTTC; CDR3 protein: CASGTRGRYEQYF